This T cell receptor (beta chain) was identified in a study of blood T cell repertoires in COVID-19. Trimming at V came to 9 bases and at J to 0 bases, leaving 3 bases not matched to a gene. Germline lookup yields CDR1 LNHDA and CDR2 SQIVND (reference sequence). There are 13 residues in the CDR3. Clones were read by immunoSEQ multiplex PCR, and TCRdb kept only the in-frame ones, dropping some. The sample records a few hundred thousand clones, 85% being singletons. The receptor was isolated from a woman between 70 and 85 years old with COVID-19, enrolled during active disease. The V and J genes are TRBV19 and TRBJ2-7; TRBD1 aligns across 9 bases. Sequencing used peripheral blood. The CDR3 nucleotides read TGTGCCAGCACAGGGGGCGCCTCCTACGAGCAGTACTTC. It is translated as CASTGGASYEQYF.